This T cell receptor (beta chain) was observed in a study of cytomegalovirus exposure and HLA in healthy donors (dated 2017 in TCRdb). Background on the whole study: According to an earlier analysis of several hundred of the donors, roughly 180 million T cells yielded 117 million unique TCR beta sequences and about 280 Gb of sequence data. About 280 gigabases of sequencing data and 70 million to 100 million unique TCR sequences made up an early release that covered some 640 HLA-typed donors. The genetic ancestry cluster associated with self-reported Caucasian donors included 80% to 90% of the approximately 400 genotyped donors. The aim of the study was to test whether cataloging public T cell receptors could identify signatures of past pathogen exposure. The study profiled the T cell repertoires of 550 to 700 subjects by immunosequencing and related them to cytomegalovirus serostatus. Besides the first cohort of around 670 subjects, a separate validation cohort made up of over 95 different subjects was used. To predict cytomegalovirus infection status, the study brought together high-throughput TCR immunosequencing, statistical association of individual TCRs with disease status, and machine learning. A later analysis re-analyzed previously published TCR beta repertoires from roughly 600 donors and added high-resolution HLA genotyping to study TCR occurrence patterns. Rather than drawing on any new phenotypic data, the later analysis identified candidate immune exposures from TCR beta sequences and the way those sequences occurred across donors. An earlier analysis of some 500 of the donors used high-throughput TCR beta sequencing to judge whether each TCR beta V gene segment behaved as functional or pseudogenic. Donor age, sex, ethnicity and CMV serostatus were compiled alongside the repertoire data. A later genetic analysis used genome-wide SNP genotypes for about 65% of the roughly 670 donors, treating that subset as a discovery cohort. All discovery cohort repertoires had been generated on a single sequencing platform. HLA typing included class I and class II loci at four-digit resolution. Typing coverage varied by locus: about 620-630 donors for A, B, C, DRB1 and DQB1; approximately 520 for DQA1; approximately 570 for DPA1; roughly 450 for DPB1. About five DR-DQ haplotypes were treated as single units for association and clustering because of strong linkage in the cohort. Across some 400 genotyped donors of the cohort, an average of about 240,000 unique TCR beta nucleotide sequences per donor were sequenced, and approximately 17% of those sequences were non-productive.

Beyond this particular receptor, the publication reports: A later analysis reported that several top co-occurrence clusters appeared linked to parvovirus B19, influenza, CMV and Epstein-Barr virus. Compared with the roughly 670-donor mean, donors in an Asian-associated ancestry cluster had fewer N-insertions in productive TCRs, according to a later genetic analysis. Because HLA typing was unavailable for some donors at each locus, only the typed subset was used in association tests. The authors suggested that the approach could potentially be generalized to other disease states and immunological phenotypes. V-gene and J-gene trimming of TCR beta chains was associated with a missense DCLRE1C variant in a later genetic analysis, and the association was replicated in an independent cohort. A further reported finding was that TCR beta sequences accurately predicted the HLA-A and HLA-B alleles for most subjects in the first cohort. Because counts were too low, roughly 17 rarely observed V segments, including chromosome 9 orphons, were left out of the earlier analysis of some 600 of the donors. The study gave a list of 150 to 200 TCR beta chains associated with cytomegalovirus. Across donors, most TCR sequences were observed very rarely, whereas some public TCRs were present in many individuals. Most CMV-associated TCR beta chains appeared to be HLA-restricted in a later analysis, and the HLA associations seemed to be driven largely by CMV exposure. Specific HLA alleles were associated with 18,000 or so TCR beta sequences at a false discovery rate of 0.05 in a later analysis. Immune exposure information for the cohort was limited to CMV serostatus. In a later analysis, HLA-associated TCR beta chains showed more clonal expansion and lower generation probabilities than non-associated chains that were equally common. A later analysis found that TCR association rates varied across HLA loci, with DRB1 alleles showing the most associated TCRs and HLA-C alleles the fewest. Linkage disequilibrium might explain the correlated functional status among segregating V segments, but an unknown experimental factor could not be ruled out. In an earlier analysis of approximately 600 of the donors, most TCR beta V segments were observed in productive rearrangements about 90% or about 30% of the time, broadly matching IMGT annotations. Presence/absence analyses assumed roughly uniform sequencing depth across donors, an assumption that may not hold. Some IMGT-functional V segments, including TRBV6-2 and TRBV6-3, could not be distinguished by the 87-base-pair reads and were therefore excluded. The cohort was sequenced for TCR beta chains only, and without alpha or paired-chain data the features that could be detected were limited. Assigning TCR associations to individual alleles was difficult when HLA alleles, especially DR and DQ, strongly co-occurred. A few of the identified cytomegalovirus-associated TCR beta chains were confirmed in vitro to be specific for cytomegalovirus antigens. A group of highly shared sequence variants was considered likely to be a technical artifact of the sequencing pipeline. Cytomegalovirus status was reported to be diagnosed by the classifier with high specificity and sensitivity in both the original and validation cohorts.

In total, fewer than 750 healthy bone marrow donors made up the cohort. At the time of sampling, all cohort members were nominally healthy, though unrecorded immune exposures were likely present. The donor was CMV seronegative and was included in the group of several hundred seronegative cohort members. Every donor gave a peripheral blood sample, and the peripheral blood mononuclear cells from that sample were used for TCR beta sequencing. The Qiagen DNeasy Blood Extraction Kit was used to extract genomic DNA from the blood cell samples. Turning to this clone: Its antigen is currently not known. No qualities accompany the bases; no much larger clone lies one base away.

Library method: the immunoSEQ multiplex PCR assay. For the multiplex PCR, a mixture combining 60 forward primers for TCR Vbeta segments and 13 reverse primers for TCR Jbeta segments was used. The CDR3 region of rearranged TCR beta genes was amplified from genomic DNA by a multiplex PCR assay. On the Illumina HiSeq System, the amplified TCR beta libraries were sequenced as 87-base-pair reads. Processing in the source paper ran as follows. In a later analysis, approximately 74 million unique TCR beta chains were counted across the 650 to 700 repertoires, and roughly 9.9 million of these chains were shared by at least two donors. To remove PCR and sequencing errors, raw reads were error-corrected and collapsed into unique sequences using a nearest-neighbor algorithm that merged closely related sequences. V, D and J gene segments were assigned by aligning CDR3 sequences to IMGT reference sequences. For a sequence to be retained, a match of at least six nucleotides to both a V gene segment and a J gene segment was required. A rearrangement counted as productive if the CDR3 had no stop codons and remained in frame with V and J, and every other rearrangement counted as non-productive. CDR3 was defined by IMGT convention, running from the second conserved V-encoded cysteine to the conserved J-encoded phenylalanine. Sequences without an unambiguous match to a single V gene segment were excluded from the earlier analysis of about 600 of the donors. An earlier analysis of approximately 590 of the donors classified V segments as functional when productive rearrangements were above 56.7% and as segregating when the standard deviation between donors was above 5%. A statistical classification framework was built for diagnosing cytomegalovirus status from the catalog of TCR beta chain sequences. In a later analysis, TCR nucleotide sequences were compared against IMGT/GENE-DB human TR gene sequences so that V and J genes could be assigned. A later analysis assigned CDR3 sequences and most-parsimonious VDJ recombination scenarios with the TCRdist pipeline. A later analysis defined each TCR beta chain by its CDR3 amino acid sequence plus V-gene family, and excluded reads lacking a unique V-gene family. A later analysis removed several hundred highly shared, low-generation-probability nucleotide sequences to deal with suspected cross-contamination and a sequencing artifact. In a later analysis, a clonal expansion index for each public chain was calculated from normalized within-repertoire ranks of inferred template counts. A later analysis computed generation probabilities with a VDJ recombination model fitted to out-of-frame rearrangements, and checked the results against IGoR. In a later analysis, hypergeometric tests were used to score TCR-TCR, TCR-HLA and TCR-CMV co-occurrence, with a repertoire-size bias correction applied to TCR pairs. A later analysis estimated false discovery rates by permuting HLA or CMV assignments 20 times. In a later analysis, co-occurring TCRs were grouped using DBSCAN, and TCRdist sequence similarity was added for clustering within HLA-allele-positive subsets. For co-occurrence clustering, repertoires with fewer than 30,000 or more than 120,000 public chains were excluded, along with five repertoires with anomalous nucleotide sharing. In its TCRdb copy, this immuneACCESS table keeps in-frame sequences only and misses some clones. Where compared with another copy, unresolved V genes explain less than half of these, and the others have no known cause. D and trimming were read from the DNA, whereas the V and J calls and clone size are those reported in that table. For this sample there are about 190,000 clones; around 79% appear just once. The ten most abundant clones make up 1.6% of the sample.

V is pared back by 4 bases and J by 0 bases, with 16 bases lying between the germline termini. As encoded in the germline V gene, CDR1 is SGHAT while CDR2 is FQNNGV. The CDR3 goes from the cysteine to the phenylalanine over 16 residues. Of all the DNA, just the CDR3 is kept, 48 bases in frame from base 1. The rearranged segments are TRBV11-2 and TRBJ2-7; the D gene lacks a confident call. The receptor was isolated from a woman aged 18 to 35 in good health and CMV-seronegative. Sequenced input: PBMCs. The sequenced DNA: TGTGCCAGCAGCTCGTTGGGCAGCTTGAGCTCCTACGAGCAGTACTTC. Translated, this is CASSSLGSLSSYEQYF.